Below are 22 T cell receptor beta chains sequenced from a single sample in a study of monozygotic twins with inflammatory bowel disease. TCRdb re-analyzed the 5' RACE reads; it lists each CDR3 protein once, without DNA. The sample data list 200,000 to 250,000 distinct CDR3 sequences. The sequencing sample was made of blood. These receptors were collected from a human donor with ulcerative colitis or Crohn's disease, or a healthy co-twin of an affected twin (not recorded which).

The chain combines TRBV6-5 with TRBJ1-3. The CDR3 consists of 16 residues. Germline CDR1 reads MNHEY; CDR2 reads SVGAGI. The CDR3 here is CASSYSHISSGNTIYF.

The rearrangement uses TRBV29-1 and TRBJ1-1; TCRdb designates TRBD1, a call that cannot be tested without DNA. This CDR3 region has 15 residues. CDR1 is SQVTM, CDR2 ANQGSEA, per germline. CDR3 protein: CSVDGGIKLNTEAFF.

CDR3: CASSSGRPRLASNEQFF. The rearrangement joins TRBV11-1 to TRBJ2-1; TCRdb selects TRBD2, and the lack of DNA leaves this call unchecked. The CDR3 spans 17 residues. CDR1 is SGHAT and CDR2 is FQDESV in the germline V gene (reference sequence).

CDR3 sequence reads: CASSLPSSTEAFF. The chain has TRBV11-2 and TRBJ1-1. CDR3 length: 13 amino acids. Germline loops: CDR1 SGHAT, CDR2 FQNNGV.

The V and J genes are TRBV7-9 and TRBJ2-1. The V gene's germline CDR1 is SEHNR and CDR2 FQNEAQ (reference sequence). The length of the CDR3 is 14 residues. CDR3 loop: CASSLTYPYNEQFF.

The rearrangement links TRBV6-5 to TRBJ1-1. Germline values: CDR1 MNHEY, CDR2 SVGAGI. This CDR3 is built from 16 residues. The CDR3 is CASSYLLDPRLTEAFF.

The chain uses TRBV5-1 and TRBJ2-7; no DNA is available, so the TRBD2 call from TCRdb remains unchecked. This CDR3 spans 15 amino acids. CDR1 and CDR2 from the germline V gene are SGHRS and YFSETQ. The CDR3 sequence is CASSLVQGEFYEQYF. Combining the CDR3 with reference TRBV5-1 and TRBJ2-7 gives the whole variable domain KAGVTQTPRYLIKTRGQQVTLSCSPISGHRSVSWYQQTPGQGLQFLFEYFSETQRNKGNFPGRFSGRQFSNSRSEMNVSTLELGDSALYLCASSLVQGEFYEQYFGPGTRLTVT.

This chain links TRBV7-2 with TRBJ1-5; TCRdb names TRBD1, which stays unverified in the absence of DNA. The CDR3 length is 15 residues. Looked up from germline, CDR1 is SGHTA and CDR2 is FQGNSA. This CDR3 reads CASSLEQGGNQPQHF. Based on the CDR3 plus reference TRBV7-2 and TRBJ1-5, the full variable domain is GAGVSQSPSNKVTEKGKDVELRCDPISGHTALYWYRQSLGQGLEFLIYFQGNSAPDKSGLPSDRFSAERTGGSVSTLTIQRTQQEDSAVYLCASSLEQGGNQPQHFGDGTRLSIL.

The J gene is TRBJ2-1, the V gene TRBV7-6; checking the TCRdb D call of TRBD1 is not possible without DNA. CDR3 length equals 17 residues. CDR1 and CDR2 from the germline V gene are SGHVS and FNYEAQ. The CDR3 sequence is CASRASGTASSYNEQFF.

The chain joins TRBV7-2 to TRBJ1-5; checking the TCRdb D call of TRBD1 is not possible without DNA. Germline CDR1 SGHTA, CDR2 FQGNSA. The CDR3 loop spans 16 amino acids. CDR3 sequence: CASSLQGAYSNQPQHF.

J is TRBJ1-5 and V is TRBV2; no DNA is available, so the TRBD1 call from TCRdb remains unchecked. The CDR3 is made up of 15 amino acids. Germline V gives CDR1 SNHLY, CDR2 FYNNEI. The CDR3: CASKSTGDGNQPQHF.

The chain couples TRBV24-1 to TRBJ2-5. The germline V gene has CDR1 KGHDR and CDR2 SFDVKD. The CDR3 length is 15 residues. The CDR3 protein is CATSDSYGREGAQYF.

The genes are TRBV20-1 and TRBJ1-1; TCRdb's D gene call, TRBD1, goes unchecked for lack of DNA. This CDR3 has 12 residues. Germline CDR1 and CDR2: DFQATT and SNEGSKA (reference sequence). The CDR3 loop reads CSANPGSTEAFF.

The chain carries TRBV18 and TRBJ1-3; TCRdb reports TRBD1, a call that lacks DNA to check it against. Per germline, CDR1 KGHSH and CDR2 LQKENI. This CDR3 contains 17 residues. CDR3: CASSWTGGRSDGDTIYF.

This chain connects TRBV7-9 to TRBJ2-1; checking the TCRdb D call of TRBD1 is not possible without DNA. This CDR3 has 15 amino acids. The V gene's germline CDR1 is SEHNR and CDR2 FQNEAQ (reference sequence). CDR3 region: CASSLRGADTNEQFF.

V gene TRBV27 combines with J gene TRBJ1-1; TCRdb reports TRBD1, a call that lacks DNA to check it against. CDR1 is MNHEY and CDR2 is SMNVEV in the germline V gene (reference sequence). This CDR3 has 14 residues. CDR3 region: CASSLGTGNAEDFF.

This chain joins TRBV9 and TRBJ2-1; there is no DNA to check the TCRdb D call of TRBD1. This CDR3 contains 15 residues. The germline gives CDR1 SGDLS, CDR2 YYNGEE. The chain's CDR3 is CASTPTGASYNEQFF.

The chain carries TRBV27 and TRBJ1-1; the TCRdb call, TRBD1, lacks DNA for checking. In germline, CDR1 is MNHEY, CDR2 SMNVEV (reference sequence). CDR3 size: 22 residues. The chain's CDR3 is CASRLRWSRPSGQGAENTEAFF.

The chain is built from TRBV19 and TRBJ1-5. Germline V CDR1 and CDR2: LNHDA, SQIVND (reference sequence). The CDR3 covers 12 residues. CDR3 region: CASRTANQPQHF.

The rearrangement uses TRBV7-9 and TRBJ2-5; TCRdb proposes TRBD2, but this gene call is untestable without DNA. The CDR3 totals 14 residues. Germline CDR1 SEHNR, CDR2 FQNEAQ (reference sequence). The CDR3 loop reads CASSPRGRDETQYF.

The chain uses TRBV5-1 and TRBJ2-5; TCRdb reports TRBD1, a call that lacks DNA to check it against. CDR3 length: 15 residues. Germline CDR1 is SGHRS and CDR2 is YFSETQ. The CDR3 loop is CASSATGLYQETQYF.

This chain connects TRBV5-1 to TRBJ2-7. CDR3 size: 14 residues. Germline V gene lookup returns CDR1 SGHRS and CDR2 YFSETQ. Here the CDR3 reads CASSFQTATYEQYF.